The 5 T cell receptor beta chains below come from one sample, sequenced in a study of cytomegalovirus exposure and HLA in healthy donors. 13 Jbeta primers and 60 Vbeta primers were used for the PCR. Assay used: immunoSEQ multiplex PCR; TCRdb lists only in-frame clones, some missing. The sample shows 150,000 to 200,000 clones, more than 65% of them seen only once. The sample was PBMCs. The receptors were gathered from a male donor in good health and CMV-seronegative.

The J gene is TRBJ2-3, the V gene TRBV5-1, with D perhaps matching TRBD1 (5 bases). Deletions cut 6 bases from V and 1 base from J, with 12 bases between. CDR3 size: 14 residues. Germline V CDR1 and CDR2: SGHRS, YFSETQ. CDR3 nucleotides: TGCGCCAGCACCAAGGACATCGGCACAGATACGCAGTATTTT. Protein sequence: CASTKDIGTDTQYF.

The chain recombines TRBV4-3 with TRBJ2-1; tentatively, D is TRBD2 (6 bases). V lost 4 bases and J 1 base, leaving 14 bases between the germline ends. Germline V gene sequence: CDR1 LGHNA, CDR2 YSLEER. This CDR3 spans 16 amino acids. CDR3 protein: CASSLMPGLSYNEQFF. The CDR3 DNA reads TGCGCCAGCAGCCTAATGCCGGGACTTTCCTACAATGAGCAGTTCTTC.

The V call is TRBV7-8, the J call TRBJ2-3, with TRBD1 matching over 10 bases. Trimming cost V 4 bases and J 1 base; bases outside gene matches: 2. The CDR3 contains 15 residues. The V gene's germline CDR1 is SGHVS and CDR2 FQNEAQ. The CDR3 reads CASSSGTGGTDTQYF. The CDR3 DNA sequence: TGTGCCAGCAGCTCAGGGACAGGGGGCACAGATACGCAGTATTTT.

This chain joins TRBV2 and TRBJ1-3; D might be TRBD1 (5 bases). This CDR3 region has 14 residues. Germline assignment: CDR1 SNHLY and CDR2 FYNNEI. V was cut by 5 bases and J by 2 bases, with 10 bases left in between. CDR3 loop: CASSFQGPGNTIYF. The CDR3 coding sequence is TGTGCCAGCAGTTTCCAGGGTCCTGGAAACACCATATATTTT.

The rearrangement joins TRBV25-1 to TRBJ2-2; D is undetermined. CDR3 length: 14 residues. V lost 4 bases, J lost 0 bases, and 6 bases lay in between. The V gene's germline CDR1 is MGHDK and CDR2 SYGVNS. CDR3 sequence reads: CASSGQANTGELFF. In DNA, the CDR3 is TGTGCCAGCAGTGGCCAGGCGAACACCGGGGAGCTGTTTTTT. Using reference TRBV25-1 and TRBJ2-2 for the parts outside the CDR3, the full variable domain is EADIYQTPRYLVIGTGKKITLECSQTMGHDKMYWYQQDPGMELHLIHYSYGVNSTEKGDLSSESTVSRIRTEHFPLTLESARPSHTSQYLCASSGQANTGELFFGEGSRLTVL.